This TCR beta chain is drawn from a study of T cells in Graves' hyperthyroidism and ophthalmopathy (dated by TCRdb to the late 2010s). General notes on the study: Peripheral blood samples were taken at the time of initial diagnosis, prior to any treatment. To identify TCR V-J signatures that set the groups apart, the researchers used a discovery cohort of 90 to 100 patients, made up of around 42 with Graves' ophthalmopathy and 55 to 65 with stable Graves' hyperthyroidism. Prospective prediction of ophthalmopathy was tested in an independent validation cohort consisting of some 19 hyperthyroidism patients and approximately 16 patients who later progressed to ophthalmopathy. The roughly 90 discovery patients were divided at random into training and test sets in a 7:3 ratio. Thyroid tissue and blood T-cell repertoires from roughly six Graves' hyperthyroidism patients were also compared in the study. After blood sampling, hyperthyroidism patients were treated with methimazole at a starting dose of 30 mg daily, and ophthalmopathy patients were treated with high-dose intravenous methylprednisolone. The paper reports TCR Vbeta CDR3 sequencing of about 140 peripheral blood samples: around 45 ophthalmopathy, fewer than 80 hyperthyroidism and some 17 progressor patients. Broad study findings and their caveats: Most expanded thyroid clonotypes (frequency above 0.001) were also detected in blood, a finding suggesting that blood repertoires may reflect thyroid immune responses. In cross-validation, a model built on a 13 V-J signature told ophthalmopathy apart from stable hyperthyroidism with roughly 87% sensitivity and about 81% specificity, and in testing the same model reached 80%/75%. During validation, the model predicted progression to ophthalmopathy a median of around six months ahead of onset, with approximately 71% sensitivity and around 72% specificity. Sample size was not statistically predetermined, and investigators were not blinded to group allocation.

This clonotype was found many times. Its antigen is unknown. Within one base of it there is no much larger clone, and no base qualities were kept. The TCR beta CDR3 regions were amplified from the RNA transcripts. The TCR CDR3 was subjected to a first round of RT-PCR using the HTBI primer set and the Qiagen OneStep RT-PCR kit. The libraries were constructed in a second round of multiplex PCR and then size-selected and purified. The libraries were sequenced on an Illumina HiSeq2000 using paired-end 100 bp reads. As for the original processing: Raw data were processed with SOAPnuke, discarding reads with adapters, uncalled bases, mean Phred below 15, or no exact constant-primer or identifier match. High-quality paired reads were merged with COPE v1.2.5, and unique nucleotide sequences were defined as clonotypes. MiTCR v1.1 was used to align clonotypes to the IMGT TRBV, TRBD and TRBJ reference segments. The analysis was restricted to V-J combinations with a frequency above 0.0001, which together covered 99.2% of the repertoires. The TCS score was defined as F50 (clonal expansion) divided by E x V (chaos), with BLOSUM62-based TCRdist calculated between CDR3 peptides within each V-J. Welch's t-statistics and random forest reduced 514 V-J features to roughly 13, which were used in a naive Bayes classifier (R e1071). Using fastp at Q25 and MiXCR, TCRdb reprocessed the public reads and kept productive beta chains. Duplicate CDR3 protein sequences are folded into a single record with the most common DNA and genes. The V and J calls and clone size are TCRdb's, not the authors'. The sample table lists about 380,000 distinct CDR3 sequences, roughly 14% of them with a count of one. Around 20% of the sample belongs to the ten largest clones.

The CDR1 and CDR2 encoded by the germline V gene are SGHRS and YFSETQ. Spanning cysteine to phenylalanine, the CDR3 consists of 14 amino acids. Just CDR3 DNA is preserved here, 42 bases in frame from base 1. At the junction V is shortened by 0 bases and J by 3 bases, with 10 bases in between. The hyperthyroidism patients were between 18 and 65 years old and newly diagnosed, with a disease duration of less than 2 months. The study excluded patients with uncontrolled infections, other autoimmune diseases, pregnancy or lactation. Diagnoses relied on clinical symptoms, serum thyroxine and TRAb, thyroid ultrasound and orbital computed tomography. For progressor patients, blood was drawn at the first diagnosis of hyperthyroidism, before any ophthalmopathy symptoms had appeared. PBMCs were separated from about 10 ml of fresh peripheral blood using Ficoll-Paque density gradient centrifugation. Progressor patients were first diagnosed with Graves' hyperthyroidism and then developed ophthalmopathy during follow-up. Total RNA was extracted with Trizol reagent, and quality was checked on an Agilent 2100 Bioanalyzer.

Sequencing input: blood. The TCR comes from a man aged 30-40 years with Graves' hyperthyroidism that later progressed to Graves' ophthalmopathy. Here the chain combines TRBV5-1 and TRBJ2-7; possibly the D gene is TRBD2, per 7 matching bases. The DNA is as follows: TGCGCCAGCAGCTTGGAGGGGGGGGACTACGAGCAGTACTTC. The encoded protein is CASSLEGGDYEQYF.